This TCR beta chain was captured in a study of T cell responses to AZD1222 COVID-19 vaccine. Across the whole study: Pooling was applied to second doses at about 4 or about 12 weeks.

Study conclusions and caveats: With dominance at 160-218 and 743-854, vaccine-associated CD4 TCRs spanned spike. Clonal diversity may have been underestimated, and the donors were mostly white British, with more females than males.

This table comes from immunoSEQ multiplex PCR, and its TCRdb copy is limited to in-frame clones, with some not included. This repertoire shows 150,000 to 200,000 clones, 85% to 90% found once; its top ten account for 6.1%. On this clone: What it binds is unknown.

J was trimmed by 3 bases and V by 2 bases; bases with no gene match: 4. The CDR3 contains 16 residues. Per the germline V gene, CDR1 is SGHRS and CDR2 is YFSETQ. This clonotype was sampled from an adult in good health. The rearrangement uses TRBV5-1 and TRBJ2-5; 13 nucleotides agree with TRBD2. The material sequenced was peripheral blood, taken on day 0 of AZD1222 vaccination. Here the CDR3 DNA reads TGCGCCAGCAGCTTACTGGGGACTAGCGGGGAAGAGACCCAGTACTTC. As protein: CASSLLGTSGEETQYF.